This T cell receptor beta chain was identified in a study of cytomegalovirus exposure and HLA in healthy donors. Regarding the study as a whole: Through in vitro validation, a few CMV-associated chains were shown to be specific for CMV antigens. Cytomegalovirus-associated status was assigned to around 160 TCR beta chains. Certain sequence variants were highly shared and formed a cluster, and this cluster was likely a sequencing artifact.

Primers: 60 Vbeta forward and 13 Jbeta reverse. Assay used: immunoSEQ multiplex PCR; TCRdb lists only in-frame clones, some missing. Of about 89,000 clones in the sample, 85% are singletons; the top ten hold about 7.2%. For this clone: The target antigen is unknown.

V lost 3 bases, J lost 2 bases, and 14 bases lay in between. CDR1 is SQVTM and CDR2 is ANQGSEA in the germline V gene. The CDR3 length is 14 residues. The TCR originated in a man aged 40-55 years in good health and CMV-seropositive. What was sequenced was PBMCs. This sequence joins TRBV29-1 and TRBJ2-7; D possibly corresponds to TRBD1 (6 bases). The CDR3 DNA reads TGCAGCGTTGACTCGGACTGGGACACCTACGAGCAGTACTTC. Its protein is CSVDSDWDTYEQYF.